The 8 T cell receptor beta chains in this list originate from one sample, sequenced in a study of T cell repertoires in ileal Crohn's disease. Using immunoSEQ multiplex PCR, the repertoire was profiled, and TCRdb retains in-frame clones only, with some absent. The sample lists under 20,000 clones, less than 90% occurring once. Sequenced material: ileal tissue. The receptors here all came from an adult with Crohn's disease.

The V call is TRBV19, the J call TRBJ1-6, with D possibly being TRBD1 (6 bases). V was clipped by 3 bases and J by 10 bases, with 13 bases between them. Per germline, CDR1 LNHDA and CDR2 SQIVND (reference sequence). This CDR3 has 14 residues. The CDR3 DNA is TGTGCCAGTAGTATGGCACAGGGTTGGTCACCCCTCCACTTT. It translates to CASSMAQGWSPLHF.

This clone was counted a few times. This chain links TRBV4-2 with TRBJ2-2, with TRBD2 identical over 11 bases. The CDR3 consists of 16 residues. V was pared by 5 bases and J by 0 bases, with 2 bases of the junction left unmatched. In germline, CDR1 is LGHNA, CDR2 YNFKEQ. CDR3 coding DNA: TGTGCCAGCAGCACTAGCGGGGGCTCGAACACCGGGGAGCTGTTTTTT. It encodes CASSTSGGSNTGELFF.

The chain carries TRBV7-9 and TRBJ2-5; 9 nucleotides align to TRBD1. The CDR3 loop spans 15 amino acids. V lost 5 bases and J lost 5; bases outside the gene matches: 9. Germline lookup yields CDR1 SEHNR and CDR2 FQNEAQ (reference sequence). CDR3 region: CASSPRDRERETQYF. CDR3 DNA sequence: TGTGCCAGCAGCCCACGGGACAGGGAGCGGGAGACCCAGTACTTC.

This rearrangement joins TRBV5-1 to TRBJ2-2; a possible D gene is TRBD2 (5 bases). CDR1 is SGHRS and CDR2 is YFSETQ in the germline V gene. CDR3 size: 16 residues. V lost 6 bases and J 6 bases, leaving 21 bases between the germline ends. The CDR3 loop reads CASIPTADFGPGELFF. DNA for the CDR3: TGCGCCAGCATTCCGACCGCGGACTTCGGACCCGGGGAGCTGTTTTTT.

The chain recombines TRBV30 with TRBJ2-3; D not certain. The length of the CDR3 is 15 residues. Looked up from germline, CDR1 is GTSNPN and CDR2 is SVGIG (reference sequence). V was shortened by 3 bases and J by 6 bases, with 19 bases between the two germline ends. The CDR3 region is CAWSGDQSGSDTQYF. The CDR3 nucleotides are TGTGCCTGGAGCGGTGACCAATCCGGGTCGGATACGCAGTATTTT. The entire variable domain, with the rest obtained from reference TRBV30 and TRBJ2-3, is as follows: SQTIHQWPATLVQPVGSPLSLECTVEGTSNPNLYWYRQAAGRGLQLLFYSVGIGQISSEVPQNLSASRPQDRQFILSSKKLLLSDSGFYLCAWSGDQSGSDTQYFGPGTRLTVL.

The chain uses TRBV19 and TRBJ2-1, with 10 nucleotides matching TRBD1. CDR1 and CDR2 from the germline V gene are LNHDA and SQIVND (reference sequence). The CDR3 covers 16 residues. V lost 5 bases, J lost 4 bases, and 8 bases stayed unmatched. The CDR3 reads CASSSTGTGDYNEQFF. DNA of the CDR3: TGTGCCAGTAGTTCAACCGGGACAGGGGATTACAATGAGCAGTTCTTC.

This clone appeared a single time. The J gene is TRBJ1-5, the V gene TRBV7-9; unclear D gene. Trimming shortened V by 5 bases and J by 0 bases, and 8 bases separated the two germline ends. From germline, CDR1 is SEHNR and CDR2 FQNEAQ (reference sequence). The CDR3 has 14 amino acids. The CDR3 sequence: CASSPLYSNQPQHF. CDR3 in DNA: TGTGCCAGCAGCCCTTTATATAGCAATCAGCCCCAGCATTTT.

This CDR3 reads CASRLGSRTEAFF. The CDR3, as DNA: TGCGCCAGCAGGCTCGGTTCCAGGACTGAAGCTTTCTTT. The genes are TRBV5-1 and TRBJ1-1; no clear D. There are 13 residues in the CDR3. The germline CDR1 and CDR2 sequences are SGHRS and YFSETQ. V was shortened by 5 bases and J by 5 bases, with 13 bases between the two germline ends.